These 22 T cell receptor beta chains came from one sample sequenced in a study of radiotherapy plus CTLA-4 blockade in lung cancer. Profiling relied on immunoSEQ multiplex PCR, and the TCRdb table lists in-frame clones only, not all of them. In the table there are 80,000 to 100,000 clones, roughly 88% of which are singletons. This specimen consisted of peripheral blood, obtained from a patient treated with radiotherapy plus ipilimumab. Receptor source: a human donor with non-small cell lung cancer that progressed on radiotherapy plus ipilimumab.

The chain joins TRBV19 to TRBJ2-3; possibly TRBD1 or TRBD2 for D (5 bases each). The germline gives CDR1 LNHDA, CDR2 SQIVND (reference sequence). The V end lost 6 bases, the J end lost 1 base, and 14 bases lay between the germline ends. The CDR3 is made up of 15 amino acids. The CDR3 DNA follows: TGTGCCAGTAGCGGTAGAGGGGACGGCACAGATACGCAGTATTTT. Amino acid sequence: CASSGRGDGTDTQYF.

The V and J genes are TRBV4-1 and TRBJ1-2; D is unresolved. This CDR3 contains 14 residues. CDR1 and CDR2 from the germline V gene are MGHRA and YSYEKL. Trimming shortened V by 2 bases and J by 5 bases, and 12 bases separated the two germline ends. For the CDR3, the DNA is TGCGCCAGCAGCCAAAAAAACGGAGGTTATGGCTACACCTTC. Translating gives CASSQKNGGYGYTF.

The rearrangement uses TRBV5-1 and TRBJ2-4; possibly TRBD1 for D (6 bases). V lost 4 bases, J lost 5 bases, and 13 bases lay in between. The CDR3 runs to 14 residues. CDR1 SGHRS and CDR2 YFSETQ come from the germline V gene. The chain's CDR3 is CASSPETGENIQYF. CDR3 nucleotide sequence: TGCGCCAGCAGCCCGGAGACAGGAGAAAACATTCAGTACTTC.

The rearrangement joins TRBV5-1 to TRBJ1-2; a possible D gene is TRBD1 (5 bases). V was shortened by 0 bases and J by 8 bases, with 17 bases between the two germline ends. CDR3 length: 15 amino acids. CDR1 and CDR2 (germline): SGHRS, YFSETQ. The CDR3, as DNA: TGCGCCAGCAGCTTGGGCCTCCGGGGACCGCGCGGCTACACCTTC. Translation: CASSLGLRGPRGYTF.

The V call is TRBV2, the J call TRBJ2-2; D might be TRBD1 (5 bases). Germline V CDR1 and CDR2: SNHLY, FYNNEI. This CDR3 contains 13 residues. Trimming removed 3 bases at V and 7 bases at J, with 9 bases between. Here the CDR3 DNA reads TGTGCCAGCAGTGATAGGGGTTTCGGGGAGCTGTTTTTT. The encoded protein is CASSDRGFGELFF.

The chain combines TRBV9 with TRBJ2-1, with TRBD2 matching 9 bases. J gave up 9 bases and V 3 bases, and 16 bases lay outside the gene matches. Germline V gives CDR1 SGDLS, CDR2 YYNGEE. The CDR3 extends over 17 amino acids. CDR3 coding DNA: TGTGCCAGCAGCGCCCGACAGACTAGCGGCCCAAGTGGTGAGCAGTTCTTC. Translating it yields CASSARQTSGPSGEQFF.

The chain employs TRBV2 and TRBJ1-1; D may be TRBD1 (5 bases). Germline loops: CDR1 SNHLY, CDR2 FYNNEI. The CDR3 has 16 residues. Trimming took 7 bases from V and 4 from J, leaving 22 bases between them. Here the CDR3 reads CASTRALKGEGTEAFF. The DNA for the CDR3 is TGTGCCAGCACCCGGGCGCTTAAAGGGGAAGGCACTGAAGCTTTCTTT.

V gene TRBV9 combines with J gene TRBJ1-3; D unclear. Trimming shortened V by 0 bases and J by 4 bases, and 11 bases separated the two germline ends. The CDR3 sequence is 15 residues long. Germline V gene data show CDR1 as SGDLS and CDR2 as YYNGEE. The CDR3 DNA reads TGTGCCAGCAGCGTAGAATGGTCAAAGGGAAACACCATATATTTT. Translation: CASSVEWSKGNTIYF.

V gene TRBV18 combines with J gene TRBJ2-7; D is unresolved. CDR1 and CDR2 from the germline V gene are KGHSH and LQKENI. Between the trimmed V and J ends, which lost 3 bases and 0 bases, there was a span of 9 bases. This CDR3 is built from 14 residues. CDR3 nucleotide sequence: TGTGCCAGCTCACCGCGCAGGAGCTCCTACGAGCAGTACTTC. This encodes CASSPRRSSYEQYF.

The V gene is TRBV6-6, the J gene TRBJ2-1, with 10 bases aligning to TRBD2. This CDR3 is built from 16 residues. Germline V lookup: CDR1 MNHNY, CDR2 SVGAGI (reference sequence). Unmatched junction bases numbered 8, after V lost 5 bases and J lost 4 bases. CDR3 in amino acids: CASSAPLAGSYNEQFF. CDR3 coding DNA: TGTGCCAGCAGTGCTCCACTAGCGGGGTCTTACAATGAGCAGTTCTTC.

This clone has more than one count but fewer than ten. Within the sample, other DNA sequences also encode this same CDR3. This rearrangement joins TRBV5-1 to TRBJ1-1; 8 bases agree with TRBD1. Germline loops: CDR1 SGHRS, CDR2 YFSETQ. This CDR3 is built from 14 residues. With 0 bases clipped from V and 3 bases from J, the junction kept 1 base outside the gene matches. The CDR3: CASSLAGGYTEAFF. CDR3 nucleotides: TGCGCCAGCAGCTTGGCAGGGGGCTACACTGAAGCTTTCTTT.

The chain recombines TRBV7-2 with TRBJ2-7, with TRBD2 identical over 7 bases. Germline V gene sequence: CDR1 SGHTA, CDR2 FQGNSA. The junction had 11 bases not matched to a gene; V was cut back by 3 bases and J by 6 bases. The CDR3 has 15 amino acids. CDR3 loop: CASSLGAGFAGEQYF. The CDR3 DNA follows: TGTGCCAGCAGCTTGGGAGCGGGATTCGCTGGCGAGCAGTACTTC.

The rearrangement uses TRBV7-2 and TRBJ1-1; no reliable D call. The CDR3 consists of 14 residues. Trimming stripped 1 base from V and 0 bases from J, with 6 bases between. Per the germline V gene, CDR1 is SGHTA and CDR2 is FQGNSA. The CDR3 sequence is CASSLVAVNTEAFF. The CDR3 nucleotides are TGTGCCAGCAGCTTAGTAGCGGTGAACACTGAAGCTTTCTTT.

The rearrangement joins TRBV7-9 to TRBJ2-2; 7 nucleotides match TRBD1. V lost 5 bases to trimming and J lost 4 bases; unmatched junction nucleotides: 4. The germline CDR1 and CDR2 sequences are SEHNR and FQNEAQ (reference sequence). CDR3 length: 14 amino acids. The CDR3 protein is CASSPGTATGELFF. The CDR3 coding sequence is TGTGCCAGCAGCCCCGGGACAGCCACCGGGGAGCTGTTTTTT.

The rearrangement uses TRBV30 and TRBJ1-4; no reliable D call. The CDR3 extends over 13 amino acids. Germline values: CDR1 GTSNPN, CDR2 SVGIG (reference sequence). V dropped 2 bases and J dropped 8 bases, with 12 bases sitting between them. In DNA form, the CDR3 reads TGTGCCTGGAGTCCGTTGTCGCCCGAAAAACTGTTTTTT. Translation: CAWSPLSPEKLFF.

The chain joins TRBV2 to TRBJ1-3, with unresolved D. CDR1 is SNHLY, CDR2 FYNNEI, per germline. With 10 bases removed from V and 2 bases from J, the gap between germline ends came to 12 bases. This CDR3 region has 13 residues. The CDR3 DNA reads TGTGCCACCTCCCCCCCTGCTGGAAACACCATATATTTT. It specifies CATSPPAGNTIYF. Variable domain in full (rest from reference TRBV2 and TRBJ1-3): EPEVTQTPSHQVTQMGQEVILRCVPISNHLYFYWYRQILGQKVEFLVSFYNNEISEKSEIFDDQFSVERPDGSNFTLKIRSTKLEDSAMYFCATSPPAGNTIYFGEGSWLTVV.

The genes are TRBV4-1 and TRBJ2-7, with 10 bases identical to TRBD1. The germline V gene has CDR1 MGHRA and CDR2 YSYEKL. This CDR3 has 15 residues. Trimming removed 2 bases from V and 3 bases from J; junction bases left unmatched: 4. The CDR3 DNA follows: TGCGCCAGCAGCCAACCGGGACAGGGGCTCTACGAGCAGTACTTC. Translated: CASSQPGQGLYEQYF.

This rearrangement joins TRBV7-3 to TRBJ2-1, with D tentatively TRBD2 (6 bases). The CDR3 runs to 14 residues. CDR1 SGHTA and CDR2 FQGTGA come from the germline V gene. V was pared by 6 bases and J by 7 bases, with 16 bases between. The DNA of the CDR3 is TGTGCCAGCAGTCTGTCTTCGGGGGTGAATGAGCAGTTCTTC. Translating it yields CASSLSSGVNEQFF.

As DNA, the CDR3 is TGTGCCAGCTCACCAAGAGCGCTAGCGGGAATGTACAATGGTGAGCAGTTCTTC. This translates into CASSPRALAGMYNGEQFF. This chain connects TRBV18 to TRBJ2-1; 9 bases match TRBD2. V shed 2 bases and J 9 bases; nucleotides not matched to a gene: 17. The CDR3 covers 18 residues. Germline V gene sequence: CDR1 KGHSH, CDR2 LQKENI. The whole variable domain, filled in from reference TRBV18 and TRBJ2-1, reads NAGVMQNPRHLVRRRGQEARLRCSPMKGHSHVYWYRQLPEEGLKFMVYLQKENIIDESGMPKERFSAEFPKEGPSILRIQQVVRGDSAAYFCASSPRALAGMYNGEQFFGPGTRLTVL.

The chain uses TRBV2 and TRBJ2-3; 9 bases are shared with TRBD2. The V segment lost 5 bases and the J segment 1 base; nucleotides outside the gene matches: 7. The CDR3 consists of 16 residues. The germline CDR1 and CDR2 sequences are SNHLY and FYNNEI. The DNA of the CDR3 is TGTGCCAGCAGTTGGGGAGGCGGGGGGGGCACAGATACGCAGTATTTT. Translation gives CASSWGGGGGTDTQYF.

This chain connects TRBV11-3 to TRBJ2-1; 7 bases match TRBD1. The CDR3 extends over 17 amino acids. The germline gives CDR1 SGHNT, CDR2 YENEEA. V gave up 5 bases and J gave up 6 bases; unmatched junction bases: 16. The CDR3 region is CASSTGQTGRGGNEQFF. The CDR3 bases are TGTGCCAGCAGCACTGGCCAGACAGGGAGAGGTGGCAATGAGCAGTTCTTC.

This chain joins TRBV7-8 and TRBJ1-2; 12 nucleotides match TRBD1. V dropped 5 bases and J dropped 4; count of bases not matched to a gene: 8. The CDR3 totals 16 residues. From germline, CDR1 is SGHVS and CDR2 FQNEAQ. The CDR3 reads CASSAAGTGGRYGYTF. The DNA of the CDR3 is TGTGCCAGCAGCGCCGCCGGGACAGGGGGCCGCTATGGCTACACCTTC.